The rows below give T cell receptor beta chains drawn from one sample of a study of T-cell memory formation after mild COVID-19. TCRdb used MiXCR to reprocess the 5' RACE reads, holding one entry per CDR3 protein. Of roughly 510,000 distinct CDR3 sequences listed, 15% to 20% are singletons. Sequencing was performed on PBMCs or a T cell subset sorted from them (not recorded which). Source of these receptors: an adult woman who had mild COVID-19 (a few samples of this study predate the infection). Cell type and time point are not known. Each CDR3 is given with its conserved first and last residue. The D gene is left open where the match is weak. The listing skips clone size in some rows; elsewhere it reads once, few, many or a size class.

v_gene: TRBV20-1
d_gene: TRBD2
abundance: few
j_gene: TRBJ2-1
CDR3aa: CSASPRTSGGAFSYNEQFF
CDR3nt: TGCAGTGCTAGCCCTCGGACTAGCGGGGGGGCCTTCTCCTACAATGAGCAGTTCTTC

v_gene: TRBV6-6
d_gene: NA
abundance: many
j_gene: TRBJ2-3
CDR3aa: CASSYSAFLGYTDTQYF
CDR3nt: TGTGCCAGCAGTTACTCGGCTTTCCTAGGATACACAGATACGCAGTATTTT

v_gene: TRBV12-3/TRBV12-4
d_gene: TRBD2
abundance: NA
j_gene: TRBJ2-7
CDR3aa: CASSVSSGTSGRGSYEQYF
CDR3nt: TGTGCCAGCAGCGTATCCTCCGGGACTAGCGGGAGAGGGTCCTACGAGCAGTACTTC

v_gene: TRBV28
d_gene: NA
abundance: NA
j_gene: TRBJ2-7
CDR3aa: CASSLGGRGTEQYF
CDR3nt: TGTGCCAGCAGTTTAGGAGGGAGAGGTACCGAGCAGTACTTC

v_gene: TRBV4-1
d_gene: NA
abundance: NA
j_gene: TRBJ1-1
CDR3aa: CASSQERGRFEAFF
CDR3nt: TGCGCCAGCAGCCAAGAAAGGGGAAGGTTCGAAGCTTTCTTT

v_gene: TRBV13
d_gene: TRBD2
abundance: NA
j_gene: TRBJ2-1
CDR3aa: CASSLRLAYYNEQFF
CDR3nt: TGTGCCAGCAGCCTAAGACTAGCGTACTACAATGAGCAGTTCTTC

v_gene: TRBV18
d_gene: NA
abundance: few
j_gene: TRBJ1-1
CDR3aa: CASSPPNLSLNTEAFF
CDR3nt: TGTGCCAGCTCACCACCGAATCTCAGCTTGAACACTGAAGCTTTCTTT

v_gene: TRBV3-1
d_gene: TRBD1
abundance: NA
j_gene: TRBJ1-1
CDR3aa: CASSLQGVILNTEAFF
CDR3nt: TGTGCCAGCAGCCTCCAGGGGGTCATCTTGAACACTGAAGCTTTCTTT

v_gene: TRBV5-1
d_gene: TRBD1
abundance: many
j_gene: TRBJ2-5
CDR3aa: CASSGTGGETQYF
CDR3nt: TGCGCCAGCAGCGGCACAGGGGGAGAGACCCAGTACTTC

v_gene: TRBV7-9
d_gene: TRBD2
abundance: few
j_gene: TRBJ2-7
CDR3aa: CASSSRTSGRIWNEQYF
CDR3nt: TGTGCCAGCAGCTCTCGGACTAGCGGGAGGATTTGGAACGAGCAGTACTTC

v_gene: TRBV6-6
d_gene: NA
abundance: NA
j_gene: TRBJ1-1
CDR3aa: CASSRWGGHEDTEAFF
CDR3nt: TGTGCCAGCAGTCGGTGGGGGGGGCACGAAGACACTGAAGCTTTCTTT

v_gene: TRBV4-1
d_gene: NA
abundance: few
j_gene: TRBJ2-5
CDR3aa: CASSQALLAGTETQYF
CDR3nt: TGCGCCAGCAGCCAAGCCCTTCTCGCAGGGACAGAGACCCAGTACTTC

v_gene: TRBV12-3/TRBV12-4
d_gene: NA
abundance: NA
j_gene: TRBJ1-2
CDR3aa: CASRPSAGIGLGYGYTF
CDR3nt: TGTGCCAGCAGGCCAAGTGCGGGGATCGGATTAGGGTATGGCTACACCTTC

v_gene: TRBV7-3
d_gene: TRBD1
abundance: many
j_gene: TRBJ2-3
CDR3aa: CASSLTAGQGEYF
CDR3nt: TGTGCCAGCAGCTTAACGGCGGGACAGGGCGAGTATTTT

v_gene: TRBV30
d_gene: TRBD1
abundance: few
j_gene: TRBJ2-7
CDR3aa: CAWRKTDRVRGEQYF
CDR3nt: TGTGCCTGGAGGAAAACGGACAGGGTTCGGGGCGAGCAGTACTTC

v_gene: TRBV7-2
d_gene: TRBD1
abundance: few
j_gene: TRBJ2-3
CDR3aa: CASILGQGTDTQYF
CDR3nt: TGTGCCAGCATCCTAGGACAGGGCACAGATACGCAGTATTTT